The 26 T cell receptor beta chains given below trace back to one sample, sequenced in a study of CD8 T cells in Susac syndrome. The RNA input was about 0.5 to 1 ug, and it was reverse transcribed with random hexamers. TCRdb re-called the immunoSEQ multiplex PCR reads with MiXCR, one entry per CDR3 protein. Among approximately 150,000 distinct CDR3 sequences, 80% to 95% were seen once, and the ten largest hold around 0.13%. Sequencing input: CD4+ T cells from PBMCs. All receptors derive from a human donor in good health.

The chain is built from TRBV5-6 and TRBJ1-2; the D is unclear. CDR1 and CDR2 from the germline V gene are SGHDT and YYEEEE. This CDR3 is 13 amino acids long. Trimming left V 4 bases short and J 0 bases short, with 7 bases between. The CDR3: CASSTTPNYGYTF. CDR3 bases: TGTGCCAGCAGCACGACACCTAACTATGGCTACACCTTC.

This clonotype was seen just once. The V and J genes are TRBV10-2 and TRBJ2-3; 8 bases agree with TRBD1. The V and J ends lost 2 bases and 11 bases, in that order; junction bases with no gene match: 6. Germline assignment: CDR1 WSHSY and CDR2 SAAADI. This CDR3 has 13 residues. As DNA, the CDR3 is TGCGCCAGCAGTGAGCCAGGACAGGGCCGGCAGTATTTT. This encodes CASSEPGQGRQYF.

The rearrangement uses TRBV2 and TRBJ1-2; TRBD1 matches at 7 bases. The J segment lost 7 bases and the V segment lost 5 bases, leaving 7 bases of the junction unmatched. The germline CDR1 and CDR2 sequences are SNHLY and FYNNEI. This CDR3 contains 13 residues. This CDR3 reads CASSKEGARGYTF. The CDR3 DNA reads as TGTGCCAGCAGTAAAGAGGGGGCCCGTGGCTACACCTTC.

The rearrangement joins TRBV20-1 to TRBJ2-3; TRBD1 might be the D (7 bases). This CDR3 has 13 residues. Trimming stripped 8 bases from V and 1 base from J, with 13 bases between. CDR1 and CDR2 from the germline V gene are DFQATT and SNEGSKA (reference sequence). As DNA, the CDR3 is TGCAGTCCTGACAGGGAGGGCACAGATACGCAGTATTTT. Encoded protein: CSPDREGTDTQYF.

The chain employs TRBV10-3 and TRBJ1-1; D call uncertain. This CDR3 is built from 12 residues. The germline V gene encodes CDR1 ENHRY and CDR2 SYGVKD. V lost 6 bases, J lost 4 bases, and 9 bases lay in between. CDR3: CAISTEFTEAFF. The CDR3 DNA sequence: TGTGCCATCAGCACAGAATTCACTGAAGCTTTCTTT.

The chain joins TRBV12-5 to TRBJ1-6; D is unclear. The V gene lost 0 bases and the J gene lost 0 bases, with 9 bases spanning the gap. The CDR3 has 17 residues. Germline lookup yields CDR1 LGHNT and CDR2 FRNRAP. The CDR3 DNA sequence: TGTGCTAGTGGTTTGGTACTGGGGAGCTCCTATAATTCACCCCTCCACTTT. It specifies CASGLVLGSSYNSPLHF.

Written as DNA, the CDR3 is TGTGCCAGCACCCCGGGACAGGGAATCCCCGGGGCCAACGTCCTGACTTTC. It is translated as CASTPGQGIPGANVLTF. The gene calls are TRBV12-3 or TRBV12-4 and TRBJ2-6; 9 bases line up with TRBD1. The CDR3 totals 17 residues. V gave up 7 bases and J gave up 4 bases; unmatched junction bases: 11.

The rearrangement uses TRBV18 and TRBJ2-6; 7 nucleotides agree with TRBD1. V lost 4 bases, J lost 3 bases, and 9 bases stayed unmatched. CDR1 and CDR2 from the germline V gene are KGHSH and LQKENI. The CDR3 consists of 17 residues. CDR3 residues: CASSLEQGKIGANVLTF. The CDR3 DNA is TGTGCCAGCTCACTTGAACAGGGGAAAATTGGGGCCAACGTCCTGACTTTC.

CDR3 residues: CASSFTRESNQPQHF. The CDR3 nucleotides read TGTGCCAGCAGTTTCACGAGGGAGAGCAATCAGCCCCAGCATTTT. The chain recombines TRBV27 with TRBJ1-5, with unresolved D. V lost 3 bases and J 1 base, leaving 10 bases between the germline ends. CDR1 and CDR2 (germline): MNHEY, SMNVEV (reference sequence). This CDR3 is 15 amino acids long.

The V and J genes are TRBV4-2 and TRBJ1-4, with D possibly matching TRBD1 (5 bases). Germline lookup yields CDR1 LGHNA and CDR2 YNFKEQ. This CDR3 comprises 17 residues. Deletions cut 4 bases from V and 12 bases from J, with 27 bases between. The CDR3 region has the DNA TGTGCCAGCAGCCTTCGGGGGGTTAGGGGTACAAATGAGGAACTGTTTTTT. Translation: CASSLRGVRGTNEELFF.

This sequence joins TRBV18 and TRBJ2-5, with D perhaps TRBD2 (5 bases). CDR3 length: 15 amino acids. The germline gives CDR1 KGHSH, CDR2 LQKENI. Trimming removed 0 bases from V and 1 base from J, with 9 bases in between. The CDR3: CASSPPGSLQETQYF. CDR3 DNA sequence: TGTGCCAGCTCACCACCGGGGAGCCTCCAAGAGACCCAGTACTTC.

This rearrangement joins TRBV6-6 to TRBJ1-1; D unclear. Between the trimmed V and J ends, which lost 7 bases and 0 bases, there was a span of 18 bases. CDR3 length equals 16 residues. The V gene's germline CDR1 is MNHNY and CDR2 SVGAGI (reference sequence). The CDR3 spells CASTTLPNPLNTEAFF. The CDR3 DNA follows: TGTGCCAGCACGACACTACCCAACCCTTTGAACACTGAAGCTTTCTTT.

The chain is built from TRBV5-1 and TRBJ1-5, with D maybe TRBD1 (5 bases). Trimming pared 3 bases from V and 6 bases from J, leaving 13 bases between. This CDR3 contains 14 residues. In germline, CDR1 is SGHRS, CDR2 YFSETQ. CDR3 DNA sequence: TGCGCCAGCAGCTCCATCGGGGGAAGTCAGCCCCAGCATTTT. It codes for CASSSIGGSQPQHF.

V usage is TRBV4-2 and J usage is TRBJ2-7; a weak D match, TRBD2 (5 bases). CDR1 and CDR2 (germline): LGHNA, YNFKEQ. V lost 0 bases and J lost 3, with 9 bases in between. The CDR3 loop spans 14 amino acids. The chain's CDR3 is CASSQDREYYEQYF. In DNA form, the CDR3 reads TGTGCCAGCAGCCAAGATCGGGAATACTACGAGCAGTACTTC.

V gene TRBV14 combines with J gene TRBJ1-6; no reliable D call. Germline CDR1 reads SGHDN; CDR2 reads FVKESK. V dropped 2 bases and J dropped 7 bases, with 12 bases sitting between them. The CDR3 contains 15 residues. CDR3 in amino acids: CASSQRRPENSPLHF. The CDR3 DNA reads TGTGCCAGCAGCCAAAGACGGCCCGAGAATTCACCCCTCCACTTT.

The chain couples TRBV2 to TRBJ1-2; D gene uncertain. V lost 3 bases to trimming and J lost 5 bases, with 10 bases between them. Looked up from germline, CDR1 is SNHLY and CDR2 is FYNNEI. The CDR3 length is 13 residues. The CDR3 DNA reads TGTGCCAGCAGTGAGTCGGGTCCTTATGGCTACACCTTC. Protein sequence: CASSESGPYGYTF.

The chain recombines TRBV7-8 with TRBJ1-5, with a tentative D call TRBD1 (5 bases). The CDR3 sequence is 13 residues long. V lost 2 bases to trimming and J lost 9 bases, with 11 bases between them. Per germline, CDR1 SGHVS and CDR2 FQNEAQ. The CDR3: CASSLSGGGPQHF. The CDR3 nucleotides read TGTGCCAGCAGCTTATCTGGGGGGGGGCCCCAGCATTTT.

The genes are TRBV5-1 and TRBJ2-7; TRBD2 matches 9 bases. The germline CDR1 and CDR2 sequences are SGHRS and YFSETQ. V trimming: 4 bases; J trimming: 0 bases; junction bases outside the gene matches: 5. The CDR3 has 15 amino acids. The CDR3 coding sequence is TGCGCCAGCAGCCGGGGCGGGGGGGACTCCTACGAGCAGTACTTC. Protein: CASSRGGGDSYEQYF.

The rearrangement uses TRBV3-1 and TRBJ1-2; D call uncertain. The V end lost 3 bases, the J end lost 4 bases, and 12 bases lay between the germline ends. Germline values: CDR1 LGHDT, CDR2 YNNKEL (reference sequence). CDR3 length equals 14 residues. The CDR3 DNA sequence: TGTGCCAGCAGCCAGGATCCAGGAACCTATGGCTACACCTTC. It is translated as CASSQDPGTYGYTF.

The chain employs TRBV7-2 and TRBJ1-5, with a weak D call TRBD1 (5 bases). The CDR3 is made up of 15 amino acids. Per the germline V gene, CDR1 is SGHTA and CDR2 is FQGNSA. Trimming stripped 4 bases from V and 1 base from J, with 11 bases between. CDR3 DNA sequence: TGTGCCAGCAGCTCCTGGGGGGGGAGCAATCAGCCCCAGCATTTT. It is translated as CASSSWGGSNQPQHF.

DNA of the CDR3: TGCGCCAGCAGCTTGCGGGCAGATACGCAGTATTTT. It encodes CASSLRADTQYF. The rearrangement uses TRBV5-1 and TRBJ2-3; D is unclear. Trimming removed 1 base from V and 4 bases from J, with 4 bases in between. CDR1 and CDR2 from the germline V gene are SGHRS and YFSETQ. This CDR3 is built from 12 residues.

The rearrangement uses TRBV29-1 and TRBJ2-3; D is ambiguous. V was pared by 4 bases and J by 3 bases, with 5 bases between. Germline V lookup: CDR1 SQVTM, CDR2 ANQGSEA. This CDR3 region has 11 residues. CDR3 residues: CSVVWTDTQYF. CDR3 bases: TGCAGCGTTGTCTGGACAGATACGCAGTATTTT.

The genes are TRBV7-2 and TRBJ2-5; 9 bases fit TRBD2. Germline CDR1 and CDR2: SGHTA and FQGNSA. The CDR3 has 15 residues. V was clipped by 5 bases and J by 1 base; unmatched bases: 5. CDR3 region: CASSNQRGAQETQYF. CDR3 DNA sequence: TGTGCCAGCAGCAATCAGCGGGGGGCCCAAGAGACCCAGTACTTC.

CDR3 DNA sequence: TGTGCCAGCAGTTCCCAACCCAGTACAGGGAAAGCGACCCAGTACTTC. Encoded protein: CASSSQPSTGKATQYF. This sequence joins TRBV12-3 or TRBV12-4 and TRBJ2-5; perhaps TRBD1 as D (6 bases). The V end was cut by 4 bases, the J end by 7 bases, with 22 bases between. The CDR3 covers 16 residues.

V and J are TRBV29-1 and TRBJ2-7; D tentatively fits TRBD1 or TRBD2 (5 bases each). The CDR3 sequence is 13 residues long. Germline V CDR1 and CDR2: SQVTM, ANQGSEA. V gave up 4 bases and J gave up 1 base, with 11 bases separating them. CDR3 nucleotides: TGCAGCGTTGGGGGGTCTGGATCCTACGAGCAGTACTTC. Amino acid sequence: CSVGGSGSYEQYF.

The rearrangement links TRBV7-3 to TRBJ1-1; 7 nucleotides match TRBD1. The germline V gene encodes CDR1 SGHTA and CDR2 FQGTGA. V trimming: 5 bases; J trimming: 3 bases; junction bases outside the gene matches: 3. The CDR3 is 13 amino acids. The CDR3 DNA reads TGTGCCAGCAGCAGTGACAGGGACACTGAAGCTTTCTTT. It is translated as CASSSDRDTEAFF.